A selection of T cell receptor beta chains follows, all from one sample in a study of T-cell reconstitution after alpha-beta-depleted transplantation in children. TCRdb re-analysed the PCR reads in MiXCR, keeping a single row per CDR3 protein. The sample yields about 400,000 distinct CDR3 sequences, 20% seen once. The sequencing here drew on PBMCs from the stem cell graft donor, taken from the stem cell graft. The receptors here all came from a human donor who donated a stem cell graft to a child with acute myeloid leukemia. CDR3s include the opening cysteine and the closing phenylalanine or tryptophan. A D gene is named only where the DNA matches it firmly. Expanded clones are given a class, and other clones once, few, many or no size at all.

cdr3_nt,cdr3_aa,d_call,v_call,clone_size,j_call
TGCAGTGCTTTGGACAGGGGGGACACTGAAGCTTTCTTT,CSALDRGDTEAFF,TRBD1,TRBV20-1,many,TRBJ1-1
TGCGCCAGCAGCCAAGATAGAAGCAGGAGCTCCTACAATGAGCAGTTCTTC,CASSQDRSRSSYNEQFF,-,TRBV4-1,-,TRBJ2-1
TGCGCTGGGGGGGGGGAGGCTCAGCCCCAGCATTTT,CAGGGEAQPQHF,-,TRBV20-1,-,TRBJ1-5
TGTGCCAGCAGTAATCAGCTGTTACTTGCCCACGAGCAGTACTTC,CASSNQLLLAHEQYF,-,TRBV6-1,-,TRBJ2-7
TGCAGTGCCAACGCCGCGGGAGCCAGTCCCGATACGCAGTATTTT,CSANAAGASPDTQYF,TRBD2,TRBV20-1,few,TRBJ2-3
TGTGCCAGTAATGTGCTGAACACCGGGGAGCTGTTTTTT,CASNVLNTGELFF,-,TRBV19,few,TRBJ2-2
TGTGCCAGCAGTATACGACAGGGACTCGATGGCTACACCTTC,CASSIRQGLDGYTF,TRBD1,TRBV27,-,TRBJ1-2
TGTGCCAGCATCGATACAGGGCGCCCCTGGGGCTACACCTTC,CASIDTGRPWGYTF,-,TRBV28,-,TRBJ1-2
TGTGCCAGCAGCCTAGGGGGCCTCGCGGACGAGCAGTACTTC,CASSLGGLADEQYF,TRBD1,TRBV7-2,-,TRBJ2-7
TGTGCCAGCAGCTTCGACGGGGGGTCGACAGATACGCAGTATTTT,CASSFDGGSTDTQYF,TRBD2,TRBV7-9,-,TRBJ2-3
TGCGCCAGCAGCTTGGAGGGACACCGGTCAGATACGCAGTATTTT,CASSLEGHRSDTQYF,-,TRBV5-1,-,TRBJ2-3
TGTGCCTGGGGAACAGGGCCTGGGGCCAACGTCCTGACTTTC,CAWGTGPGANVLTF,-,TRBV30,few,TRBJ2-6
TGTGCCACCAGTGACCGGCAGGATGAGCAGTTCTTC,CATSDRQDEQFF,-,TRBV24-1,many,TRBJ2-1
TGCAGTGCCGTGGGACAGGAGGAATACTATGGCTACACCTTC,CSAVGQEEYYGYTF,TRBD1,TRBV20-1,few,TRBJ1-2
TGTGCCAGCAGCCAAGTAGAGGCTAGGCACGAGCAGTACTTC,CASSQVEARHEQYF,-,TRBV3-1,few,TRBJ2-7
TGTGCCATCAGTGAGAGGAAGGATGAGCAGTTCTTC,CAISERKDEQFF,-,TRBV10-3,-,TRBJ2-1
TGTGCCAGCAGCAATACAGGCACCGGGGAGCTGTTTTTT,CASSNTGTGELFF,-,TRBV12-3/TRBV12-4,many,TRBJ2-2
TGTGCCACCAGTGATTGGACGGGCACCGGGGAGCTGTTTTTT,CATSDWTGTGELFF,-,TRBV24-1,-,TRBJ2-2
TGCAGTGCTCCTCCGGGACACAGGAGCTCCTACAATGAGCAGTTCTTC,CSAPPGHRSSYNEQFF,-,TRBV20-1,many,TRBJ2-1
TGCAGTGCTGGACTAGCGAACAATGAGCAGTTCTTC,CSAGLANNEQFF,TRBD2,TRBV20-1,many,TRBJ2-1
TGTGCCAGCAGAGAGACAGGGAACAATGAGCAGTTCTTC,CASRETGNNEQFF,TRBD1,TRBV12-3/TRBV12-4,few,TRBJ2-1
TGTGCCAGCACCCCGGTTAGCGGGAGTCATGAGCAGTTCTTC,CASTPVSGSHEQFF,TRBD2,TRBV6-1,-,TRBJ2-1
TGTGCCACCAGCGAACAGGGTTTAGGGGAGACCCAGTACTTC,CATSEQGLGETQYF,-,TRBV15,-,TRBJ2-5
TGTGCCAGCAGTTTAATCTCCAGGGGGCTGCCCTACGAGCAGTACTTC,CASSLISRGLPYEQYF,TRBD1,TRBV27,few,TRBJ2-7
TGCGCCAGCAGCCAACTCAAGCATGACGAGCAGTACTTC,CASSQLKHDEQYF,-,TRBV4-1,few,TRBJ2-7
-,CSVGLGAPLGTGGERFF,-,TRBV29-1,few,TRBJ2-1
TGCGCCAGCAGCTCTGGGACAGGCGGAAACACCATATATTTT,CASSSGTGGNTIYF,TRBD1,TRBV5-1,few,TRBJ1-3
TGCAGCTCATCTCGGGAAGCCCAAGAGACCCAGTACTTC,CSSSREAQETQYF,-,TRBV29-1,many,TRBJ2-5
TGTGCCAGCAGTCAAGGCGGGAGTGGGGCCTACGAGCAGTACTTC,CASSQGGSGAYEQYF,TRBD2,TRBV12-3/TRBV12-4,-,TRBJ2-7
TGTGCCAGCAGTTTATATCGGCTAGCCGAGCAGTACTTC,CASSLYRLAEQYF,-,TRBV28,-,TRBJ2-7
TGCAGCGTTGGGGGGGCCCTTCTGGGTAATGAGCAGTTCTTC,CSVGGALLGNEQFF,-,TRBV29-1,many,TRBJ2-1
TGTGCCAGCAGCCAAGCGTCCGCTGGAAACACCATATATTTT,CASSQASAGNTIYF,-,TRBV3-1,-,TRBJ1-3
TGTGCCAGCAGCTCACTAGCGGGAATAGCCAAAAACATTCAGTACTTC,CASSSLAGIAKNIQYF,TRBD2,TRBV7-2,-,TRBJ2-4
TGTGCCAGCAGTTCCACGTGGGGACAGATCAATCAGCCCCAGCATTTT,CASSSTWGQINQPQHF,TRBD1,TRBV28,few,TRBJ1-5
TGCGCCAGCAGCTGGACTAGCGGCCCAGGAGATACGCAGTATTTT,CASSWTSGPGDTQYF,TRBD2,TRBV5-1,few,TRBJ2-3
TGCGCCAGCAGCCACCAATTTCGGGAGGGTGCCAATGAGCAGTTCTTC,CASSHQFREGANEQFF,TRBD2,TRBV4-3,-,TRBJ2-1
TGCGCCAGCAGCCAAGCTTTACGAGGACTAGCGGGCTCTCAAACCCTTTACAATGAGCAGTTCTTC,CASSQALRGLAGSQTLYNEQFF,TRBD2,TRBV4-1,few,TRBJ2-1
TGTGCCACCGGGGAGTACGAGCAGTACTTC,CATGEYEQYF,-,TRBV6-5,many,TRBJ2-7
TGTGCCAGTAGTTACGGTGCCGGGACTAGCGGATTCTACGAGCAGTACTTC,CASSYGAGTSGFYEQYF,TRBD2,TRBV19,many,TRBJ2-7
TGTGCCAGCAGTTACGGGTACGACCAGCCCCAGCATTTT,CASSYGYDQPQHF,-,TRBV12-3/TRBV12-4,-,TRBJ1-5
TGTGCCACCAGTGATAGGCGGGGGGGACAGTACAATGAGCAGTTCTTC,CATSDRRGGQYNEQFF,TRBD2,TRBV24-1,many,TRBJ2-1
TGTGCCAGCAGAATAGCGGGAGGCCAAGATACGCAGTATTTT,CASRIAGGQDTQYF,TRBD2,TRBV12-3/TRBV12-4,few,TRBJ2-3
TGCAGTGGCCTTACTAGCGGGCGCTCCCACACAGATACGCAGTATTTT,CSGLTSGRSHTDTQYF,TRBD2,TRBV20-1,-,TRBJ2-3
TGTGCCAGCAGTGAATTAGGGGCCAGGGGGGTGGGCAATGAGCAGTTCTTC,CASSELGARGVGNEQFF,-,TRBV25-1,few,TRBJ2-1
TGCAGTGCTAGGTCAATCCGCCTAGCGGGGGATTCCTACGAGCAGTACTTC,CSARSIRLAGDSYEQYF,TRBD2,TRBV20-1,few,TRBJ2-7
TGCAGTGCTTTACGGACTAGCGGTTACGAGCAGTACTTC,CSALRTSGYEQYF,TRBD2,TRBV20-1,once,TRBJ2-7